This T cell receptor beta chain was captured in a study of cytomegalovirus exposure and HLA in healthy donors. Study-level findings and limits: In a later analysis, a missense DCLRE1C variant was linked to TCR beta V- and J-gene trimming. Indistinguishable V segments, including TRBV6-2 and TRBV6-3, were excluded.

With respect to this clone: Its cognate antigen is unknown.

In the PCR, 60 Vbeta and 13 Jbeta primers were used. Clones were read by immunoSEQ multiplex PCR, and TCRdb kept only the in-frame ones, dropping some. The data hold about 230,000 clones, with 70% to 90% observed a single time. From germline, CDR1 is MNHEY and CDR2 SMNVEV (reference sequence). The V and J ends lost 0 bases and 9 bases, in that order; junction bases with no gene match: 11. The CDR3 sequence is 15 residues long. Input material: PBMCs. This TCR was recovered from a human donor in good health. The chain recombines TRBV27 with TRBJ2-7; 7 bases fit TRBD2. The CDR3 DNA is TGTGCCAGCAGTTTATCAGCGGGATACCGCCTTGGGCAGTACTTC. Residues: CASSLSAGYRLGQYF.